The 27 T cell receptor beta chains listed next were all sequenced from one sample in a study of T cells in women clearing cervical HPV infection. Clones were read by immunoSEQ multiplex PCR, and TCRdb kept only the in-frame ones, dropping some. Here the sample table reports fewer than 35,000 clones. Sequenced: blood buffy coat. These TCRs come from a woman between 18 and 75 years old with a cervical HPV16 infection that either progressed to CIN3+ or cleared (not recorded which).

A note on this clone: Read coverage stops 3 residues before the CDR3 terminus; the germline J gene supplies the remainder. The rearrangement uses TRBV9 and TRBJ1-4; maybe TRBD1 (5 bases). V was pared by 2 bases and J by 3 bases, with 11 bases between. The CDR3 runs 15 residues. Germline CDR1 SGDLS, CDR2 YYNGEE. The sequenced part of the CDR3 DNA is TGTGCCAGCAGCGTGGGGGGTAGGGCTAATGAAAAA. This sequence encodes CASSVGGRANEK. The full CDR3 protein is CASSVGGRANEKLFF.

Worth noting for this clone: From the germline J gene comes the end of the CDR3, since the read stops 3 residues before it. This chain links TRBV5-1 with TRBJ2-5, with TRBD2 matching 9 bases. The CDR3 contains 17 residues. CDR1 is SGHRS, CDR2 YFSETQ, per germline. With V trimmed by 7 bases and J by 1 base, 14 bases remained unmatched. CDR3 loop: CASVAGVSGGFQETQYF. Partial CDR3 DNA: TGCGCCAGCGTGGCGGGGGTTAGCGGGGGCTTCCAAGAGACC.

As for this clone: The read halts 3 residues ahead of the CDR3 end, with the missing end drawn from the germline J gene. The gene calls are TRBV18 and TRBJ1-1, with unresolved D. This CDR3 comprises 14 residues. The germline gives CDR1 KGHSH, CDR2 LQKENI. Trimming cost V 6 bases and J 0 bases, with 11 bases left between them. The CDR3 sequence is CASSPEVLNTEAFF. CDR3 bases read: TGTGCCAGCTCTCCCGAGGTCCTGAACACTGAA.

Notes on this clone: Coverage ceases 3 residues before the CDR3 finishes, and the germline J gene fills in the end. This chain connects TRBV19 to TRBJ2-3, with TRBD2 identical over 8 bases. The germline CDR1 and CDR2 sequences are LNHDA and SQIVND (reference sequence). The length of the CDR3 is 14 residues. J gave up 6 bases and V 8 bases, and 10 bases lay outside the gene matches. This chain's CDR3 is CASHRAGVGDTQYF. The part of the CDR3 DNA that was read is TGTGCCAGTCATAGAGCGGGAGTAGGTGATACG.

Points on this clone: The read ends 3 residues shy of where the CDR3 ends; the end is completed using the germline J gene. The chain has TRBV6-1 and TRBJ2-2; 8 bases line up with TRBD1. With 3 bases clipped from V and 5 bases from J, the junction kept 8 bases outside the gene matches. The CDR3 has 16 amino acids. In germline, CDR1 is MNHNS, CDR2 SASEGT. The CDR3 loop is CASSENRGVRTGELFF. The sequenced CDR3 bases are TGTGCCAGCAGTGAGAACAGGGGGGTACGAACCGGGGAG.

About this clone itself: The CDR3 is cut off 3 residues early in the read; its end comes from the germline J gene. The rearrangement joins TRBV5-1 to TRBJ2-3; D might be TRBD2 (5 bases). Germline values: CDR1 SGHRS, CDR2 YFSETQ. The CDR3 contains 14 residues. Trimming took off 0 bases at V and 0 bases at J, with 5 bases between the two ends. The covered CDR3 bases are TGCGCCAGCAGCTTGGCGGGGAGCACAGATACG. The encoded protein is CASSLAGSTDT. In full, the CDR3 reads CASSLAGSTDTQYF.

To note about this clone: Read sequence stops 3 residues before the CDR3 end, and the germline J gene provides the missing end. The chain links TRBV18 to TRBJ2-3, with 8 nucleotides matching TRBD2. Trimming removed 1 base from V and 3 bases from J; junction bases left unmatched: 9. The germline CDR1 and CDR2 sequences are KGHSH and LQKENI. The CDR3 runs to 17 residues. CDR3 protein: CASSPRVRGGRTDTQYF. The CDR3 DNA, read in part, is TGTGCCAGCTCACCACGGGTCCGGGGGGGAAGAACAGATACG.

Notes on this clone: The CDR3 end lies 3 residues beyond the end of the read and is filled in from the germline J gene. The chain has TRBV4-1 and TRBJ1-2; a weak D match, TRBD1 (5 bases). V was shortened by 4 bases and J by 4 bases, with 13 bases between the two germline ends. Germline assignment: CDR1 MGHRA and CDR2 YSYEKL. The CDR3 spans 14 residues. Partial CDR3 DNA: TGCGCCAGCAGCCCGTCGGGGGGTGTCTATGGC. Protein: CASSPSGGVYG. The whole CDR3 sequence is CASSPSGGVYGYTF.

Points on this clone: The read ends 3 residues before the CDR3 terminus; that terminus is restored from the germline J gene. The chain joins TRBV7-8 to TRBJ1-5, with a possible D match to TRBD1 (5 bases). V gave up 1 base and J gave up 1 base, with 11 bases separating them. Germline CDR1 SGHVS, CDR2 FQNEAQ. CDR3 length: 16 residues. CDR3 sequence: CASSLGGRASNQPQHF. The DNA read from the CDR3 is TGTGCCAGCAGCTTAGGAGGCAGGGCAAGCAATCAGCCC.

CDR3: CASSYGGFTEAFF. The CDR3 DNA, read in part, is TGTGCCAGCAGTTACGGGGGGTTCACTGAA. This chain connects TRBV6-2 or TRBV6-3 to TRBJ1-1; tentatively, D is TRBD1 (5 bases). The CDR3 end falls 3 residues outside the read, so it is completed with the germline J gene. Deletions cut 2 bases from V and 4 bases from J, with 8 bases between. This CDR3 spans 13 amino acids. Germline lookup yields CDR1 MNHEY and CDR2 SVGEGT.

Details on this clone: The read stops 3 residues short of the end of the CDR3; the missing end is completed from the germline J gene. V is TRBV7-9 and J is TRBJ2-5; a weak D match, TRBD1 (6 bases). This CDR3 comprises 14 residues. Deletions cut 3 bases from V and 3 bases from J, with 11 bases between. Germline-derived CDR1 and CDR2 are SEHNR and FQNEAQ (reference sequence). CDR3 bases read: TGTGCCAGCAGCTTCCGGGACATAAAAGAGACC. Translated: CASSFRDIKET. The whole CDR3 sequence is CASSFRDIKETQYF.

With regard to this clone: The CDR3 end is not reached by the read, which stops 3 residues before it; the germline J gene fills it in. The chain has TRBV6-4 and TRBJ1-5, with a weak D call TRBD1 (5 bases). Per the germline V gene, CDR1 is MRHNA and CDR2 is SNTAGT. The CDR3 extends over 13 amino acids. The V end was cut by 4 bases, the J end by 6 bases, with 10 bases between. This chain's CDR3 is CASSGRVGQPQHF. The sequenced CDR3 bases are TGTGCCAGCAGTGGCAGGGTGGGTCAGCCC.

The CDR3 sequence: CASSEAVVGAMTEAFF. CDR3 bases read: TGTGCCAGCAGTGAAGCGGTAGTGGGGGCGATGACTGAA. The chain combines TRBV6-1 with TRBJ1-1; possible D gene TRBD1, 6 bases. With the read ending 3 residues before the CDR3 end, the germline J gene is used to fill in that end. Trimming removed 0 bases from V and 5 bases from J, with 16 bases in between. The CDR3 extends over 16 amino acids. Germline V gives CDR1 MNHNS, CDR2 SASEGT.

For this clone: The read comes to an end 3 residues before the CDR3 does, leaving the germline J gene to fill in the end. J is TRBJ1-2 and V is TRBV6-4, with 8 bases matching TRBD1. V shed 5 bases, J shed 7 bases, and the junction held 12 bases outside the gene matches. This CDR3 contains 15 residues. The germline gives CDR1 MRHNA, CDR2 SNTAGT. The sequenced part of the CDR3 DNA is TGTGCCAGCAGTTCTTCCGCCCAGGGGGCCGGTGGC. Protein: CASSSSAQGAGG. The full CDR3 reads CASSSSAQGAGGYTF.

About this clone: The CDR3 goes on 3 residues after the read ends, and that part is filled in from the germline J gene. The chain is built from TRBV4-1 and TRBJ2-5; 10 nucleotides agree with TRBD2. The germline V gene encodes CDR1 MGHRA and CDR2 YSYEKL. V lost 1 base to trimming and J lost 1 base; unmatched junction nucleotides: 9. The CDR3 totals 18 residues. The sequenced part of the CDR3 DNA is TGCGCCAGCAGCCAAGGATGGGGGAGGACTAGCGGCCAAGAGACC. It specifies CASSQGWGRTSGQET. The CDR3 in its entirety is CASSQGWGRTSGQETQYF.

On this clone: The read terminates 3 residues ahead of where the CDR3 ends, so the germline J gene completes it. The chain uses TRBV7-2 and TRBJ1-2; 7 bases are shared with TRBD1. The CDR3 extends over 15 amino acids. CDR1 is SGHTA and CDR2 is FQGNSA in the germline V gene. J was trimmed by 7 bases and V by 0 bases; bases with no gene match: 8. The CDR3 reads CASSLAHRGRSGYTF. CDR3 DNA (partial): TGTGCCAGCAGCTTAGCGCACAGGGGAAGGAGTGGC. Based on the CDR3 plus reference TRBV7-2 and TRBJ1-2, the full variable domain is GAGVSQSPSNKVTEKGKDVELRCDPISGHTALYWYRQSLGQGLEFLIYFQGNSAPDKSGLPSDRFSAERTGGSVSTLTIQRTQQEDSAVYLCASSLAHRGRSGYTFGSGTRLTVV.

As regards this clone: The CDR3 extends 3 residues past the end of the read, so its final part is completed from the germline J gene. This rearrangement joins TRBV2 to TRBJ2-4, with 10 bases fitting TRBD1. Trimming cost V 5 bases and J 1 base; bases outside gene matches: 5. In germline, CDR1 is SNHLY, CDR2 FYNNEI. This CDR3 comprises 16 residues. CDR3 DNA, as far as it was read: TGTGCCAGCAGTCGGGACAGGGGAATGGCCAAAAACATT. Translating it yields CASSRDRGMAKNI. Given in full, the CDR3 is CASSRDRGMAKNIQYF.

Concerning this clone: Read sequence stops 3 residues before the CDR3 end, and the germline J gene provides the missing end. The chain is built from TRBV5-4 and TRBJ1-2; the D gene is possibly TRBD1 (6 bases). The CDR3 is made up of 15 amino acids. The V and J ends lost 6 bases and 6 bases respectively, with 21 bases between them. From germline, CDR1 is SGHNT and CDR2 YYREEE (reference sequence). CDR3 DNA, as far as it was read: TGTGCCAGCAAAGTGGGGGGGGCGAAAAGGAATGGC. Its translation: CASKVGGAKRNG. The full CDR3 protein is CASKVGGAKRNGYTF.

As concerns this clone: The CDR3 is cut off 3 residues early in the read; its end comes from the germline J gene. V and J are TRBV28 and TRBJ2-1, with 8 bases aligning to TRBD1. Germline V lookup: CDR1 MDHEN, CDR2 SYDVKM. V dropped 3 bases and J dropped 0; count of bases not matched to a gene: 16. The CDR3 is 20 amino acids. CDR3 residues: CASSFIVRTGNIRSYNEQFF. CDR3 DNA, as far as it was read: TGTGCCAGCAGTTTCATTGTGAGGACAGGGAACATTCGCTCCTACAATGAG.

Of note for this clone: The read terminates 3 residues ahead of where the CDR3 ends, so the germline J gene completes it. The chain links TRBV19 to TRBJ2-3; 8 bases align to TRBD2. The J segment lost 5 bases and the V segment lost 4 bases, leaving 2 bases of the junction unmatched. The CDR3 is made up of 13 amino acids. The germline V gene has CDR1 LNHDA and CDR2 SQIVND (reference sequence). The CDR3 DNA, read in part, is TGTGCCAGTAGTAGCCTAGCGGGAGATACG. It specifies CASSSLAGDT. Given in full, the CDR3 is CASSSLAGDTQYF.

The chain's CDR3 is CASRSPGQGFAGELFF. Partial CDR3 DNA: TGTGCCAGCAGATCCCCGGGACAGGGGTTCGCCGGGGAG. This rearrangement joins TRBV28 to TRBJ2-2; 10 bases line up with TRBD1. The read stops 3 residues short of the end of the CDR3; the missing end is completed from the germline J gene. The germline V gene encodes CDR1 MDHEN and CDR2 SYDVKM. The V gene end was trimmed by 6 bases and the J gene end by 6 bases; junction bases not matched to a gene: 10. There are 16 residues in the CDR3.

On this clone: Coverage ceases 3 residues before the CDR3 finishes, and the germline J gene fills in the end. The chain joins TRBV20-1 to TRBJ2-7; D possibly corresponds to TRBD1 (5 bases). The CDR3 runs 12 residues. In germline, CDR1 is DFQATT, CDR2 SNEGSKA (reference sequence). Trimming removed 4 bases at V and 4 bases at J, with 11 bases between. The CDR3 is CSAMAGSYEQYF. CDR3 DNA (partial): TGCAGTGCTATGGCAGGGTCGTACGAG.

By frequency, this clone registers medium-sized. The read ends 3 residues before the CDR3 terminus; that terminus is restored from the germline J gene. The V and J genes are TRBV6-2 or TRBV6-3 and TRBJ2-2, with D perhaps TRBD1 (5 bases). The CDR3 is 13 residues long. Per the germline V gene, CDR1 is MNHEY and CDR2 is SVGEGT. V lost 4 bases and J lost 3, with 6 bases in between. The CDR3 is CASSFRDTGELFF. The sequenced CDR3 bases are TGTGCCAGCAGTTTCAGGGACACCGGGGAG.

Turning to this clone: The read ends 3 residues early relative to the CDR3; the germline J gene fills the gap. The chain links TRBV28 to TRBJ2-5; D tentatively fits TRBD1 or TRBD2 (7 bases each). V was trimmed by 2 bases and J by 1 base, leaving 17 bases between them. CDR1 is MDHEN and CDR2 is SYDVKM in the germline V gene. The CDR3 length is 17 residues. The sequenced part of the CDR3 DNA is TGTGCCAGCAGTTTAGGGAGGGGGCTAGATTTCCAAGAGACC. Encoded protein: CASSLGRGLDFQET. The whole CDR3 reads CASSLGRGLDFQETQYF.

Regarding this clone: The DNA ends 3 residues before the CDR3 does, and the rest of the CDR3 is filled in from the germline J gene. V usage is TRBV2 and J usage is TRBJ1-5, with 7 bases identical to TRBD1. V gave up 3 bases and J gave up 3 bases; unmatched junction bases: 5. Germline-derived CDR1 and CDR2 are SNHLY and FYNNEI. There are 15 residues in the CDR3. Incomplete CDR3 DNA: TGTGCCAGCAGTGAGGGACAGCTGAACAATCAGCCC. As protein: CASSEGQLNNQP. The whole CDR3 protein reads CASSEGQLNNQPQHF.

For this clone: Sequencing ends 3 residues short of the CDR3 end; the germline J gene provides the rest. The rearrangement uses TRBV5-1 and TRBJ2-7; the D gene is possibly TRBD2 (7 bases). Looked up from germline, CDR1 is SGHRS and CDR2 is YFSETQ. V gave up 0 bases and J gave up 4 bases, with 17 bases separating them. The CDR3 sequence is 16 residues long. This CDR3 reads CASSLDRGANSYEQYF. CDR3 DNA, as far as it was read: TGCGCCAGCAGCTTGGATCGGGGGGCGAATTCGTACGAG. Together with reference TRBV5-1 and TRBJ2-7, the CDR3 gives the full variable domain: KAGVTQTPRYLIKTRGQQVTLSCSPISGHRSVSWYQQTPGQGLQFLFEYFSETQRNKGNFPGRFSGRQFSNSRSEMNVSTLELGDSALYLCASSLDRGANSYEQYFGPGTRLTVT.

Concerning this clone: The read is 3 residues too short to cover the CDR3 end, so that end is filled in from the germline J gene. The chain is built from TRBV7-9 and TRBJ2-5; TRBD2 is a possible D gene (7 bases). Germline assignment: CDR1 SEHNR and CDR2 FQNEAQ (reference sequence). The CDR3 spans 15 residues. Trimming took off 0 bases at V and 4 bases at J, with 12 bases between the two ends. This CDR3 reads CASSLAVGGRETQYF. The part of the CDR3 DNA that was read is TGTGCCAGCAGCTTAGCGGTCGGGGGGCGAGAGACC. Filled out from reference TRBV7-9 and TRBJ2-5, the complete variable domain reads DTGVSQNPRHKITKRGQNVTFRCDPISEHNRLYWYRQTLGQGPEFLTYFQNEAQLEKSRLLSDRFSAERPKGSFSTLEIQRTEQGDSAMYLCASSLAVGGRETQYFGPGTRLLVL.